The 17 T cell receptor beta chains reported below all come from one sample, sequenced in a study of type 1 and type 2 diabetes patients. The PCR template was genomic DNA. Amplification of the beta chain CDR3 used 30 forward and 13 reverse multiplex primers. TCRdb analysed the multiplex PCR reads with MiXCR anew, one entry per CDR3 protein. The top ten hold roughly an eighth of the sample, which has about 270,000 distinct CDR3 sequences, approximately 50% seen once. Sequencing used peripheral blood mononuclear cells (PBMCs). These receptors all come from a man between 18 and 29 years old with type 2 diabetes.

About this clonotype itself: This could be a read error, since a much larger clone is one nucleotide away. The chain links TRBV2 to TRBJ1-1; the D is unclear. The germline V and J ends were trimmed by 4 bases and 0 bases, with 9 bases remaining between them. This CDR3 region has 14 residues. Looked up from germline, CDR1 is SNHLY and CDR2 is FYNNEI. The CDR3 DNA sequence: TGTGCCAGCAGTGTCATGTTTGTGAACACTGAAGCTTTCTTT. It codes for CASSVMFVNTEAFF.

The J gene is TRBJ2-7, the V gene TRBV5-1; a possible D gene is TRBD1 (6 bases). V shed 2 bases and J shed 0 bases, with 9 bases lying between them. The CDR3 contains 14 residues. The V gene's germline CDR1 is SGHRS and CDR2 YFSETQ. The chain's CDR3 is CASSFQGSSYEQYF. The DNA of the CDR3 is TGCGCCAGCAGCTTTCAGGGGAGCTCCTACGAGCAGTACTTC.

This chain links TRBV20-1 with TRBJ2-7; TRBD1 might be the D (6 bases). V lost 8 bases, J lost 4 bases, and 12 bases lay in between. The CDR3 extends over 11 amino acids. The germline CDR1 and CDR2 sequences are DFQATT and SNEGSKA (reference sequence). DNA of the CDR3: TGCAGTCCCCGACAGGAGTACGAGCAGTACTTC. Translation: CSPRQEYEQYF.

The V gene is TRBV5-1, the J gene TRBJ2-7; D not resolved. Germline V gene data show CDR1 as SGHRS and CDR2 as YFSETQ. The ends were cut back, 0 bases at V and 7 bases at J, with 14 bases in the middle. The CDR3 has 14 residues. CDR3 amino acids: CASSLVVGSTEQYF. CDR3 sequence (DNA): TGCGCCAGCAGCTTGGTTGTAGGGTCTACTGAGCAGTACTTC.

CDR3 loop: CASSTIRGSPLHF. DNA for the CDR3: TGTGCCAGCAGCACAATTAGAGGGTCACCCCTCCACTTT. The chain employs TRBV12-3 or TRBV12-4 and TRBJ1-6; D unresolved. The CDR3 has 13 amino acids. The V end was cut by 6 bases, the J end by 10 bases, with 13 bases between.

This clonotype was seen repeatedly, ten times or more. The rearrangement uses TRBV2 and TRBJ1-2; 7 bases are shared with TRBD1. This CDR3 contains 16 residues. The V segment lost 4 bases and the J segment 0 bases; nucleotides outside the gene matches: 8. Germline V gene data show CDR1 as SNHLY and CDR2 as FYNNEI. The CDR3 spells CASSAGKGAANYGYTF. CDR3 DNA: TGTGCCAGCAGTGCTGGAAAGGGGGCCGCTAACTATGGCTACACCTTC.

The chain carries TRBV11-2 and TRBJ2-5; D might be TRBD2 (5 bases). Germline CDR1 SGHAT, CDR2 FQNNGV. The CDR3 sequence is 14 residues long. V lost 7 bases, J lost 1 base, and 13 bases lay in between. CDR3 sequence reads: CASTAARAQETQYF. CDR3 bases: TGTGCCAGCACCGCCGCGAGGGCCCAAGAGACCCAGTACTTC.

The chain couples TRBV5-4 to TRBJ2-3; D not resolved. The CDR3 extends over 15 amino acids. Trimming stripped 6 bases from V and 2 bases from J, with 16 bases between. CDR1 and CDR2 from the germline V gene are SGHNT and YYREEE (reference sequence). DNA of the CDR3: TGTGCCAGCAAACCGTTGATCGGTGACACAGATACGCAGTATTTT. This sequence encodes CASKPLIGDTDTQYF.

This clonotype was counted only a few times. V and J are TRBV7-9 and TRBJ2-2, with D possibly matching TRBD2 (5 bases). Germline CDR1 is SEHNR and CDR2 is FQNEAQ (reference sequence). CDR3 length equals 16 residues. V was shortened by 1 base and J by 4 bases, with 13 bases between the two germline ends. Here the CDR3 reads CASSLERAKATGELFF. The CDR3 bases are TGTGCCAGCAGCTTAGAGAGGGCAAAAGCCACCGGGGAGCTGTTTTTT.

The chain employs TRBV2 and TRBJ1-1, with a tentative D call TRBD1 (5 bases). Trimming cost V 1 base and J 10 bases, with 13 bases left between them. Germline CDR1 reads SNHLY; CDR2 reads FYNNEI. There are 13 residues in the CDR3. The CDR3 is CASSEGVGGGAFF. Here the CDR3 DNA reads TGTGCCAGCAGTGAAGGGGTTGGGGGTGGAGCTTTCTTT. Drawing the rest from reference TRBV2 and TRBJ1-1, the complete variable domain is EPEVTQTPSHQVTQMGQEVILRCVPISNHLYFYWYRQILGQKVEFLVSFYNNEISEKSEIFDDQFSVERPDGSNFTLKIRSTKLEDSAMYFCASSEGVGGGAFFGQGTRLTVV.

The J gene is TRBJ2-6, the V gene TRBV7-2; D possibly uses TRBD1 or TRBD2 (5 bases each). V dropped 2 bases and J dropped 0 bases, with 11 bases sitting between them. This CDR3 spans 17 amino acids. Germline assignment: CDR1 SGHTA and CDR2 FQGNSA. CDR3 nucleotides: TGTGCCAGCAGCTTAATTTCAGGGACCTCTGGGGCCAACGTCCTGACTTTC. Amino acid sequence: CASSLISGTSGANVLTF.

The chain links TRBV28 to TRBJ2-7, with 12 positions matching TRBD2. Germline-derived CDR1 and CDR2 are MDHEN and SYDVKM. V shed 6 bases, J shed 3 bases, and the junction held 15 bases outside the gene matches. The CDR3 sequence is 18 residues long. The CDR3 sequence is CASRPPGLAGPILYEQYF. The DNA of the CDR3 is TGTGCCAGCAGACCTCCGGGACTAGCGGGCCCCATCCTCTACGAGCAGTACTTC.

About this clonotype: Mismatch with germline at one junction end may stem from a read error. The genes are TRBV6-6 and TRBJ2-7, with D possibly being TRBD1 (5 bases). From germline, CDR1 is MNHNY and CDR2 SVGAGI (reference sequence). The CDR3 consists of 13 residues. The CDR3: CVSSYTGAYEQYF. CDR3 bases: TGTGTCAGCAGTTATACAGGTGCCTACGAGCAGTACTTC.

The chain is built from TRBV30 and TRBJ2-1; D gene unclear. The V gene lost 0 bases and the J gene lost 0 bases, with 9 bases spanning the gap. From germline, CDR1 is GTSNPN and CDR2 SVGIG (reference sequence). The CDR3 consists of 15 residues. DNA for the CDR3: TGTGCCTGGAGTGTGACGTATAACTCCTACAATGAGCAGTTCTTC. It codes for CAWSVTYNSYNEQFF.

This clonotype has only a few counts. The J gene is TRBJ2-5, the V gene TRBV12-3 or TRBV12-4; 8 nucleotides match TRBD2. The tail of the sequence fits TRBJ2-1 better, so the J call may be wrong. This CDR3 has 12 residues. The CDR3 DNA follows: TGTGCCAGCAGTCCCGGGGGGGGTGAGCAGTTCTTC. Encoded protein: CASSPGGGEQFF.

The chain employs TRBV19 and TRBJ2-2; 11 bases are a match to TRBD1. CDR1 is LNHDA, CDR2 SQIVND, per germline (reference sequence). V was pared by 9 bases and J by 4 bases, with 13 bases of the junction left unmatched. This CDR3 has 17 amino acids. For the CDR3, the DNA is TGTGCCAGCAGCCCCCCGGACAGGGGGCGAGGCACCGGGGAGCTGTTTTTT. It translates to CASSPPDRGRGTGELFF.

The chain uses TRBV7-2 and TRBJ1-1, with a possible D match to TRBD1 (5 bases). Germline V gene data show CDR1 as SGHTA and CDR2 as FQGNSA. This CDR3 is built from 16 residues. V was pared by 1 base and J by 3 bases, with 15 bases between. The chain's CDR3 is CASSLGRGAMDTEAFF. The CDR3 nucleotides are TGTGCCAGCAGCTTAGGCAGAGGGGCAATGGACACTGAAGCTTTCTTT.